Here is one TCR beta chain with its context. The data were taken from a study of blood T cell repertoires in COVID-19. Study-level information: The samples span acute and convalescent COVID-19 from the United States, Italy and Spain.

Losses at the gene ends were 6 bases for V and 0 bases for J; bases not matched to a gene: 5. CDR3 length equals 14 residues. The germline gives CDR1 MNHNY, CDR2 SVGAGI (reference sequence). Clones were read by immunoSEQ multiplex PCR, and TCRdb kept only the in-frame ones, dropping some. The sample lists about 170,000 clones; about four fifths were seen once. The chain carries TRBV6-6 and TRBJ2-7; TRBD1 matches at 7 bases. Material for sequencing was peripheral blood. The sequence was collected from a woman of 80 years or more with acute or convalescent COVID-19. The CDR3 loop reads CASRSTGHSYEQYF. The DNA for the CDR3 is TGTGCCAGCAGATCGACAGGGCACTCCTACGAGCAGTACTTC.